This TCR beta chain was recorded in a study of blood T cells in healthy people across ages. All donors came from Russia, were Caucasian and healthy, and spanned ages roughly 6 to 100. This clonotype was recorded at least ten times. Germline CDR1 LNHNV, CDR2 YYDKDF (reference sequence). CDR3 length: 16 amino acids. V was clipped by 2 bases and J by 3 bases, with 14 bases between them. The authors ran a second PCR of about 6 to 11 cycles using a sample-barcoded 5' primer and a J-beta primer mix. Every cDNA molecule bore a tag from a template-switch adaptor containing 12 random nucleotides. Each CDR3 protein is one row after TCRdb ran MiXCR on the 5' RACE reads. The sample holds roughly 680,000 distinct CDR3 sequences, more than 45% seen once.

V and J are TRBV15 and TRBJ2-1, with D perhaps given as TRBD1 or TRBD2 (5 bases each). The sample consisted of blood. The clonotype was recovered from a woman older than 75 in good health. The CDR3 reads CATSRPPGPDYNEQFF. CDR3 DNA sequence: TGTGCCACCAGCAGACCGCCGGGACCGGACTACAATGAGCAGTTCTTC.